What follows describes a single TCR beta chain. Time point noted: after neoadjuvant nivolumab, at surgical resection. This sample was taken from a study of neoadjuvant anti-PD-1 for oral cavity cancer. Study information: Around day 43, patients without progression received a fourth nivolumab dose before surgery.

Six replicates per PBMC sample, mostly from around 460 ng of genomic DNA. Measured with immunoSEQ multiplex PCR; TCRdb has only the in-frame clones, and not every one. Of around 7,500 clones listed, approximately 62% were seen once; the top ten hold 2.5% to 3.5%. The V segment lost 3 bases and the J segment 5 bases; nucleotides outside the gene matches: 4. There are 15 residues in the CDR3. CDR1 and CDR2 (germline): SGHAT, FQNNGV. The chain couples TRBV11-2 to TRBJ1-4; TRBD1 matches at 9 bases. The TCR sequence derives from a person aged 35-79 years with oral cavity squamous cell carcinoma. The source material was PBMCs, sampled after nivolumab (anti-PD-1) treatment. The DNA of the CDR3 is TGTGCCAGCAGCTTTTCGGGGACAGGGAATGAAAAACTGTTTTTT. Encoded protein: CASSFSGTGNEKLFF. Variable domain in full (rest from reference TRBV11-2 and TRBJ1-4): EAGVAQSPRYKIIEKRQSVAFWCNPISGHATLYWYQQILGQGPKLLIQFQNNGVVDDSQLPKDRFSAERLKGVDSTLKIQPAKLEDSAVYLCASSFSGTGNEKLFFGSGTQLSVL.